This T cell receptor (beta chain) was captured in a study of shared clonotypes between healthy human individuals. The CDR3 is 16 residues long. Germline values: CDR1 SGHNT, CDR2 YENEEA. The V gene lost 5 bases and the J gene lost 1 base, with 14 bases spanning the gap. As originally analysed: ImmunoSEQ yielded junction-only sequences lacking quality scores, so filtering differed. Generated by immunoSEQ multiplex PCR, the TCRdb table keeps only in-frame clones and is missing some. That table furnishes V, J and clone size, whereas the DNA furnished D and trimming. The sample records roughly 1.4 million clones, 98% being singletons. A single count supports this clone. Its antigen remains unidentified. Regarding the study as a whole: Generation of non-shared clonotypes was less probable than generation of clonotypes shared by all four donors.

Caucasian adults living in Nashville, Tennessee, provided all samples. Sequencing was done on a sample of naive CD4+ T cells sorted from blood. Sample subset: CD45RA+ positively selected. The chain links TRBV11-3 to TRBJ2-2, with a possible D match to TRBD1 (5 bases). The clonotype was recovered from a man aged 25-45 years in good health. This chain's CDR3 is CASSPRGRENTGELFF. The CDR3 DNA is TGTGCCAGCAGCCCCCGCGGCAGGGAGAACACCGGGGAGCTGTTTTTT.